What follows are 8 T cell receptor beta chains derived from one specimen sequenced in a study of T-cell reconstitution after alpha-beta-depleted transplantation in children. Unique molecular identifiers were built into the TCRbeta library. MiXCR was run by TCRdb on the PCR reads, yielding one entry per CDR3 protein. The repertoire has 240,000 or so distinct CDR3 sequences, under 9.5% of them found once; the top ten carry under 8%. The sample in question was PBMCs, mostly from graft donor cells, obtained 180 days after TCRalphabeta/CD19-depleted stem cell transplant. The receptors stem from a male patient younger than 18 who had a stem cell transplant for acute lymphoblastic leukemia, so the T cells may come from the graft donor.

In this sample, this clonotype turned up many times. The genes are TRBV12-3 or TRBV12-4 and TRBJ1-2; no definite D call. V was pared by 6 bases and J by 4 bases, with 9 bases between. The length of the CDR3 is 12 residues. In nucleotides, the CDR3 is TGTGCCAGCAGCCATCGCGGCTATGGCTACACCTTC. Translation gives CASSHRGYGYTF.

This clonotype was recorded at least ten times. This chain connects TRBV9 to TRBJ2-7, with D possibly TRBD1 on 5 matching bases. The CDR3 spans 14 residues. Trimming took 0 bases from V and 7 from J, leaving 14 bases between them. Germline CDR1 reads SGDLS; CDR2 reads YYNGEE. The CDR3 loop is CASSVEAGQGEQYF. DNA for the CDR3: TGTGCCAGCAGCGTAGAGGCAGGGCAAGGAGAGCAGTACTTC. Together with reference TRBV9 and TRBJ2-7, the CDR3 gives the full variable domain: DSGVTQTPKHLITATGQRVTLRCSPRSGDLSVYWYQQSLDQGLQFLIQYYNGEERAKGNILERFSAQQFPDLHSELNLSSLELGDSALYFCASSVEAGQGEQYFGPGTRLTVT.

This clonotype showed up many times. This chain links TRBV6-1 with TRBJ2-3, with D uncertain. CDR1 and CDR2 (germline): MNHNS, SASEGT. V was cut by 7 bases and J by 2 bases, with 10 bases left in between. CDR3 length: 13 amino acids. Written as DNA, the CDR3 is TGTGCCAGCAAGAGCCCCTCCACAGATACGCAGTATTTT. It yields the protein CASKSPSTDTQYF.

This clonotype occurred many times. The gene calls are TRBV5-1 and TRBJ2-1; 14 bases are a match to TRBD2. V lost 3 bases, J lost 3 bases, and 17 bases stayed unmatched. The CDR3 is 21 amino acids. CDR1 and CDR2 (germline): SGHRS, YFSETQ. CDR3 sequence reads: CASSSFNVPGLAGVRYNEQFF. As DNA, the CDR3 is TGCGCCAGCAGCTCCTTCAACGTCCCGGGACTAGCGGGAGTTCGCTACAATGAGCAGTTCTTC.

Ten or more counts support this clonotype. This sequence joins TRBV6-2 or TRBV6-3 and TRBJ2-4; 7 nucleotides line up with TRBD2. The CDR3 extends over 12 amino acids. The ends lost 6 bases at V and 15 bases at J; junction bases unmatched: 11. The germline CDR1 and CDR2 sequences are MNHEY and SVGEGT. The CDR3 DNA follows: TGTGCCAGCAGCTGGGGCGGGGGAAAAACGTACTTC. Translation gives CASSWGGGKTYF.

In nucleotides, the CDR3 is TGTGCCAGCAGCTTAGGTGGGGCCAACGTCCTGACTTTC. Translation: CASSLGGANVLTF. The genes are TRBV7-6 and TRBJ2-6; D not resolved. The CDR3 is 13 amino acids. Germline loops: CDR1 SGHVS, CDR2 FNYEAQ. With 1 base removed from V and 3 bases from J, the gap between germline ends came to 1 base.

This chain uses TRBV3-1 with TRBJ2-2; D uncertain. The germline V gene encodes CDR1 LGHDT and CDR2 YNNKEL (reference sequence). CDR3 length: 13 residues. The V end lost 4 bases, the J end lost 6 bases, and 9 bases lay between the germline ends. CDR3 nucleotide sequence: TGTGCCAGCAGCCCTAGAGTACCCGGGGAGCTGTTTTTT. As protein: CASSPRVPGELFF.

This clonotype was seen at least ten times. The V and J genes are TRBV5-6 and TRBJ2-7; D unresolved. Germline V lookup: CDR1 SGHDT, CDR2 YYEEEE. The CDR3 runs to 11 residues. V was shortened by 2 bases and J by 7 bases, with 7 bases between the two germline ends. Here the CDR3 reads CASSLRAEQYF. The DNA for the CDR3 is TGTGCCAGCAGCTTAAGGGCGGAGCAGTACTTC.